The present T cell receptor beta chain was sequenced within a study of blood T cell repertoires in COVID-19. Trimming left V 1 base short and J 3 bases short, with 10 bases between. Germline values: CDR1 GTSNPN, CDR2 SVGIG (reference sequence). This CDR3 contains 14 residues. As handled by the study authors: Quantification of nucleated cells was approximated via reference gene primer amplification. Measured with immunoSEQ multiplex PCR; TCRdb has only the in-frame clones, and not every one. The V and J calls and clone size are taken from that table; D and trimming were inferred from the DNA. The sample yields about 200,000 clones, approximately 80% seen once.

The sample was PBMCs or T cells enriched from blood (not recorded which). This TCR came from a woman in her forties with acute COVID-19. The V and J genes are TRBV30 and TRBJ1-3; D is perhaps TRBD1 (6 bases). CDR3 loop: CAWSADSLGNTIYF. The CDR3 region has the DNA TGTGCCTGGAGTGCGGACAGCCTTGGAAACACCATATATTTT.